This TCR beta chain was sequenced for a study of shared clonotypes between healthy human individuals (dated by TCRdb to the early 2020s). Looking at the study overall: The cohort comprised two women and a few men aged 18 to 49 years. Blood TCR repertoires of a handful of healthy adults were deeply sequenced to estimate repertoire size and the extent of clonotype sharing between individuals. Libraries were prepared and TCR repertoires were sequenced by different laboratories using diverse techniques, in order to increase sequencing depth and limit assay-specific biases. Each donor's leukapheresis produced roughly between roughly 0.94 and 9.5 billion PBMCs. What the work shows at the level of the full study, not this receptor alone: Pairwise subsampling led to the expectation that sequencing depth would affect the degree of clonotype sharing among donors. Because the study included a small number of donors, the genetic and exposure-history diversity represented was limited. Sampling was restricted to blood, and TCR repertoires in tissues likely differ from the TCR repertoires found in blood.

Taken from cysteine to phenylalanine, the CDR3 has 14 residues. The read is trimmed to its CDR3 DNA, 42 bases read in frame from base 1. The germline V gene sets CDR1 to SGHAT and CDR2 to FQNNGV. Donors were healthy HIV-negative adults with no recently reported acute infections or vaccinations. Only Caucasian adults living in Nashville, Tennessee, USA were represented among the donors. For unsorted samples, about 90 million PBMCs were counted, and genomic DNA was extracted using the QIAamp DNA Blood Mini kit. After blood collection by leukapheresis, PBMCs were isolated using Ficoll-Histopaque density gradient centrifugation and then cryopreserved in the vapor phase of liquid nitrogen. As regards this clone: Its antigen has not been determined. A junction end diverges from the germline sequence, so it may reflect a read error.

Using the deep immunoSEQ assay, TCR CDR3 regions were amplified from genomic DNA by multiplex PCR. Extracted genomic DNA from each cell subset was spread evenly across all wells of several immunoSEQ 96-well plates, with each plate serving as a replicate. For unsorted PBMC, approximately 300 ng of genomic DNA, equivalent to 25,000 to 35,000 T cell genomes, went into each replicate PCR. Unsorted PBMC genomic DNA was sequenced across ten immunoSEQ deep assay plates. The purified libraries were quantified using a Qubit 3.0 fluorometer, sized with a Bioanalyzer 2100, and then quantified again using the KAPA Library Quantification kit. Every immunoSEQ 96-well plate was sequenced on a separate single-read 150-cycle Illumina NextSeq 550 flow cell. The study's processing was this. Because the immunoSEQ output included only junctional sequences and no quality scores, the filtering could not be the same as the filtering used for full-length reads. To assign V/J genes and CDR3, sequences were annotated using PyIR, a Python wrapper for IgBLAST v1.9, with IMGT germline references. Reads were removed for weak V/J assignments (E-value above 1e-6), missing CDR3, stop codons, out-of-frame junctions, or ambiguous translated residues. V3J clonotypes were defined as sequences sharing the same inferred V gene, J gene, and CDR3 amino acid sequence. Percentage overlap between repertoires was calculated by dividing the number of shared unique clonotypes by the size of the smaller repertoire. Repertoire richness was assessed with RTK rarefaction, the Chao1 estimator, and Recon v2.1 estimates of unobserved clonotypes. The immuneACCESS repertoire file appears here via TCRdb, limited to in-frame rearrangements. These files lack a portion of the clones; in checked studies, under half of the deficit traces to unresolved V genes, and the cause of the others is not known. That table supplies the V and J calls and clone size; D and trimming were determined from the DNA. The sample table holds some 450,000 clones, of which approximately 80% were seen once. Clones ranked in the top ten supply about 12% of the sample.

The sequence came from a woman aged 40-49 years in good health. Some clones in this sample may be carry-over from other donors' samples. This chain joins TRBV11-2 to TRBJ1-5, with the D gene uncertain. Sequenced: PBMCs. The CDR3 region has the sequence CASSLGRSGQPQHF. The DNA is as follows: TGTGCCAGCAGTTTAGGCCGGTCCGGTCAGCCCCAGCATTTT.